This T cell receptor (beta chain) was documented in a study of beta chain features in type 1 diabetes. Every donor had blood drawn once into heparin, approximately 0.11 L on average. V dropped 2 bases and J dropped 2 bases, with 9 bases sitting between them. Germline lookup yields CDR1 MNHEY and CDR2 SVGAGI. The CDR3 contains 15 residues. The isolated RNA, all of it, was reverse transcribed, so expressed TCRB transcripts were what got sequenced. Using immunoSEQ multiplex PCR, the repertoire was profiled, and TCRdb retains in-frame clones only, with some absent. The data show approximately 730,000 clones, 10% to 15% seen once. This clone was seen only a few times. Its target is not known. This specimen includes other DNA sequences encoding the same CDR3. Overall study results and limits: Patients with type 1 diabetes showed fewer VDJ junction insertions and more deletions. TCRB CDR3s from Type 1 diabetes patients were moderately but significantly shorter in all four CD4+ subsets.

The sequence was obtained from a man between 18 and 29 years old with type 1 diabetes. The V call is TRBV6-5, the J call TRBJ2-2; the D gene could be TRBD1 or TRBD2 (5 bases each). Input material: naive CD4+ T cells from blood. The CDR3 DNA reads TGTGCCAGCAGTTACGCTGGGGGAAACACCGGGGAGCTGTTTTTT. This encodes CASSYAGGNTGELFF.